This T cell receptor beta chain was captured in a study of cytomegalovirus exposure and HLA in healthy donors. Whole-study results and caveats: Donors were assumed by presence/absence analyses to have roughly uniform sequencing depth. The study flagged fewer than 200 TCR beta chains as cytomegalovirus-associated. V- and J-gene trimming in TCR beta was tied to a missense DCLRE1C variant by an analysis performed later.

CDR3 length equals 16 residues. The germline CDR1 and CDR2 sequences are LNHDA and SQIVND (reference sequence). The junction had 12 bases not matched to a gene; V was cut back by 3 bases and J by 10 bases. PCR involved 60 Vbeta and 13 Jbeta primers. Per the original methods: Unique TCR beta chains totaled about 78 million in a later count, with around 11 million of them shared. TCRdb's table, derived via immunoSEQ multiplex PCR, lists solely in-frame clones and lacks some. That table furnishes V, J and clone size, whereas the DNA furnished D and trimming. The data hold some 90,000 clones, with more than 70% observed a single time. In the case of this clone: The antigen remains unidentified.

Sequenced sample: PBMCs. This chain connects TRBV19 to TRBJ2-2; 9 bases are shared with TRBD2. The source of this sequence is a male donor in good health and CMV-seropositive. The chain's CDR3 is CASSMGPSGGKEELFF. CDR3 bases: TGTGCCAGTAGTATGGGCCCCAGCGGGGGGAAGGAGGAGCTGTTTTTT.